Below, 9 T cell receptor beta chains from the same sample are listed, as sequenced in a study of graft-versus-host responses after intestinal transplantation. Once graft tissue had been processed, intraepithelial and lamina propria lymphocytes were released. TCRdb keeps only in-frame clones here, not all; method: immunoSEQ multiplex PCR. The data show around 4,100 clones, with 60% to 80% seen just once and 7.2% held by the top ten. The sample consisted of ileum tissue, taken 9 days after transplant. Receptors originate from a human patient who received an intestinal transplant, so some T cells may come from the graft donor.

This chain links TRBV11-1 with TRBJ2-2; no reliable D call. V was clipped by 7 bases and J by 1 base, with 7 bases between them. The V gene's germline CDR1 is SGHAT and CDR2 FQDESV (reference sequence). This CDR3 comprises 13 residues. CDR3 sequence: CASNRQNTGELFF. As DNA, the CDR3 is TGTGCCAGCAACCGACAGAACACCGGGGAGCTGTTTTTT. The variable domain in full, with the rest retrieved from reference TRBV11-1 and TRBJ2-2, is EAEVAQSPRYKITEKSQAVAFWCDPISGHATLYWYRQILGQGPELLVQFQDESVVDDSQLPKDRFSAERLKGVDSTLKIQPAELGDSAMYLCASNRQNTGELFFGEGSRLTVL.

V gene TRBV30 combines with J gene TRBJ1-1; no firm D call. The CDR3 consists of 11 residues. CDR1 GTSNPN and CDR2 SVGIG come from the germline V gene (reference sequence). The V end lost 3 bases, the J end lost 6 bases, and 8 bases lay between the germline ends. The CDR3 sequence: CAWRLGAEAFF. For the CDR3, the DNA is TGTGCCTGGAGGTTGGGAGCTGAAGCTTTCTTT.

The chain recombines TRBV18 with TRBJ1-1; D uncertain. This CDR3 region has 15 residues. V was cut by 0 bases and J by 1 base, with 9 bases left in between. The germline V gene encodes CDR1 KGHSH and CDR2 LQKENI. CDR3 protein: CASSPPGVGNTEAFF. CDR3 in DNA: TGTGCCAGCTCACCACCTGGAGTTGGGAACACTGAAGCTTTCTTT.

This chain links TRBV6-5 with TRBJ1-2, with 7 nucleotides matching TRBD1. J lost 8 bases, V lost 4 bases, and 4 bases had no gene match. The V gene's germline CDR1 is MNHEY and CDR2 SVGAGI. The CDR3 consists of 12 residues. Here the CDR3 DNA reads TGTGCCAGCAGTTTGACAGGGAAGGGCTACACCTTC. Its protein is CASSLTGKGYTF.

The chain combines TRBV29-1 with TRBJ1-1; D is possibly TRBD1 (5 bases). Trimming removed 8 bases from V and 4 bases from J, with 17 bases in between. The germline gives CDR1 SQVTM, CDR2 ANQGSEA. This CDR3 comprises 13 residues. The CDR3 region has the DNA TGCAGCCCCGGTATTGGAGGGGTCACTGAAGCTTTCTTT. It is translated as CSPGIGGVTEAFF.

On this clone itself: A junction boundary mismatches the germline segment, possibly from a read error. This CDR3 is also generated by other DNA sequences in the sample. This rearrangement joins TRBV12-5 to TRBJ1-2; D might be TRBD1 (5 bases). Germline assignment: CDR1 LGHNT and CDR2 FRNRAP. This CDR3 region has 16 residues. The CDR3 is CASGLATGAGHYGYTF. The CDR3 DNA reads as TGTGCTAGTGGCTTGGCTACTGGGGCAGGGCACTATGGCTACACCTTC.

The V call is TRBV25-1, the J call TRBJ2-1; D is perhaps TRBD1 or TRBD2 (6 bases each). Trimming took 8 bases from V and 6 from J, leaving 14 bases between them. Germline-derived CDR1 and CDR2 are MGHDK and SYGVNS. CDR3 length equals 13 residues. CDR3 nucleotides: TGTGCCAGCGGGGGGCCCCTATTCAATGAGCAGTTCTTC. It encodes CASGGPLFNEQFF.

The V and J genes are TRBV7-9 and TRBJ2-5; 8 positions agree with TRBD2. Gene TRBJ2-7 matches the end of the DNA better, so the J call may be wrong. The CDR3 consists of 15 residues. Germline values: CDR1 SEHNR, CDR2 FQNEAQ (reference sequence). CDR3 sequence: CASSRSGTLSYEQYF. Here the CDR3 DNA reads TGTGCCAGCAGCCGTAGCGGGACCCTCTCCTACGAGCAGTACTTC.

The CDR3 here is CASSLLSLGETQYF. Here the CDR3 DNA reads TGTGCCAGCAGCTTGTTAAGTTTGGGCGAGACCCAGTACTTC. This chain links TRBV5-6 with TRBJ2-5; D gene uncertain. Trimming removed 1 base from V and 5 bases from J, with 12 bases in between. This CDR3 has 14 amino acids. CDR1 is SGHDT and CDR2 is YYEEEE in the germline V gene.